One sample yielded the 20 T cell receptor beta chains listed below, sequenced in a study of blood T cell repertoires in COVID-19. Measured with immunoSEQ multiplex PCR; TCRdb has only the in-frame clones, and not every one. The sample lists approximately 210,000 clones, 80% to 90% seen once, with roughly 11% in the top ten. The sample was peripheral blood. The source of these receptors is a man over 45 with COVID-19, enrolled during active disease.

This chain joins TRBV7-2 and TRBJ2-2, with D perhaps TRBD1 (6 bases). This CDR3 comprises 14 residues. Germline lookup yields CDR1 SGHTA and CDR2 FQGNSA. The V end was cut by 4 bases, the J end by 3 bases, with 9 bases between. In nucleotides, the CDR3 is TGTGCCAGCAGCTCCTACAGGGACACCGGGGAGCTGTTTTTT. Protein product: CASSSYRDTGELFF.

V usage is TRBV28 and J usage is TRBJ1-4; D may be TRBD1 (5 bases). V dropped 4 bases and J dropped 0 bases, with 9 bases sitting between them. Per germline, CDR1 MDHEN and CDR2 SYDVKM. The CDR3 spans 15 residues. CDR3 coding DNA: TGTGCCAGCAGTTCCAGGGTAACAACTAATGAAAAACTGTTTTTT. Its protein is CASSSRVTTNEKLFF. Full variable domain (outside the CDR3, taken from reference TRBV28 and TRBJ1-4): DVKVTQSSRYLVKRTGEKVFLECVQDMDHENMFWYRQDPGLGLRLIYFSYDVKMKEKGDIPEGYSVSREKKERFSLILESASTNQTSMYLCASSSRVTTNEKLFFGSGTQLSVL.

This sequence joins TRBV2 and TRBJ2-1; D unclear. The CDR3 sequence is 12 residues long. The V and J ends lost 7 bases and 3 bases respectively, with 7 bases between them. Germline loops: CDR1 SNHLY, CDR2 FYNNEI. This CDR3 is CASNQDYNEQFF. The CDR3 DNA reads TGTGCCAGCAACCAGGACTACAATGAGCAGTTCTTC.

The CDR3, as DNA: TGTGCCAGCAGCAAAGGACAGGGGGCTTACACAGATACGCAGTATTTT. The encoded protein is CASSKGQGAYTDTQYF. The chain uses TRBV9 and TRBJ2-3; 11 bases line up with TRBD1. Germline V lookup: CDR1 SGDLS, CDR2 YYNGEE. The V and J ends lost 4 bases and 2 bases, in that order; junction bases with no gene match: 6. The CDR3 is made up of 16 amino acids.

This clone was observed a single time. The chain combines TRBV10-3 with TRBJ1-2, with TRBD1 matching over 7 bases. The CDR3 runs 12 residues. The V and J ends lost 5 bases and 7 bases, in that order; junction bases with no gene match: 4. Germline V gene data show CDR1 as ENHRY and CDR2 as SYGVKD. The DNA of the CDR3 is TGTGCCATCAGTTTGGAGGGGGCTGGCTACACCTTC. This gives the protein CAISLEGAGYTF.

The CDR3 bases are TGCGCCAGCAGCCAAATTAGCAGCTCCTACAATGAGCAGTTCTTC. It yields the protein CASSQISSSYNEQFF. The rearrangement joins TRBV5-1 to TRBJ2-1; D not resolved. The CDR3 runs 15 residues. The V end lost 4 bases, the J end lost 0 bases, and 11 bases lay between the germline ends. The germline gives CDR1 SGHRS, CDR2 YFSETQ.

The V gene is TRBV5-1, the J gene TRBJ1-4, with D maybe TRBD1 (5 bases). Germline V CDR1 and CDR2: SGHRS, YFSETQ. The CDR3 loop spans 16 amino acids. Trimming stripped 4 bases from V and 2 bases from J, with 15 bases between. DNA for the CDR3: TGCGCCAGCAGCAAAGAGCCGGGGGGGACTAATGAAAAACTGTTTTTT. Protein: CASSKEPGGTNEKLFF.

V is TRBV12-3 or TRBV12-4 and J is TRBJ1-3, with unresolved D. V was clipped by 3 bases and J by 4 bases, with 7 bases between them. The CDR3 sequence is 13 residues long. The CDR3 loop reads CASSFSGGNTIYF. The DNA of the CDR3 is TGTGCCAGCAGTTTCTCGGGGGGAAACACCATATATTTT.

The CDR3 DNA reads TGTGCCAGCAGCACCCAAGGGGGCTTAATCTCAGATACGCAGTATTTT. As protein: CASSTQGGLISDTQYF. The rearrangement uses TRBV11-1 and TRBJ2-3; 7 positions match TRBD1. The CDR3 contains 16 residues. With V trimmed by 5 bases and J by 4 bases, 12 bases remained unmatched. The germline V gene encodes CDR1 SGHAT and CDR2 FQDESV (reference sequence).

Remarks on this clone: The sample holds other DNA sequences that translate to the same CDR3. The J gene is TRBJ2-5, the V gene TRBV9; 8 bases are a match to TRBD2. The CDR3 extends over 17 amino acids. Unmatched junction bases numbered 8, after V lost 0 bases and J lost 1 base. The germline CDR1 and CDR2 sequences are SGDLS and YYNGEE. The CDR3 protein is CASSVDTSGGLQETQYF. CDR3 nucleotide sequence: TGTGCCAGCAGCGTAGACACTAGCGGAGGCCTCCAAGAGACCCAGTACTTC.

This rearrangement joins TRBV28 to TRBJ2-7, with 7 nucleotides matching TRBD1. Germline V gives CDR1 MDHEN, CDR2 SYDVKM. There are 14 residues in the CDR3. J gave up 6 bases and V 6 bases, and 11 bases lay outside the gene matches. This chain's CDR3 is CASRATGALAEQYF. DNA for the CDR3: TGTGCCAGCAGGGCTACAGGGGCCCTGGCCGAGCAGTACTTC.

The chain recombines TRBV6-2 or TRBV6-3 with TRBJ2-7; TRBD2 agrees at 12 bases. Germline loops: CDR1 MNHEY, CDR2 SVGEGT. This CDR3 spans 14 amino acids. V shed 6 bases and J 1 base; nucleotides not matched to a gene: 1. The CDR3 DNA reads TGTGCCAGCAGCGGACTAGCGGGGTCCTACGAGCAGTACTTC. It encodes CASSGLAGSYEQYF.

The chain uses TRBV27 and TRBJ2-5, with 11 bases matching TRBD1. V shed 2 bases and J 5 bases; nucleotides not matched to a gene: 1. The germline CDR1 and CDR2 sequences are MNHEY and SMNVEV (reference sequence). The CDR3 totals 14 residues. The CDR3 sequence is CASSLGTGGETQYF. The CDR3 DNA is TGTGCCAGCAGTTTAGGGACAGGGGGGGAGACCCAGTACTTC.

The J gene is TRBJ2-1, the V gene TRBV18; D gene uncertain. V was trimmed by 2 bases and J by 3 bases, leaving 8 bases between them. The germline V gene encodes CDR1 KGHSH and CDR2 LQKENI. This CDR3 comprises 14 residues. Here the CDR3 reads CASSPVGYYNEQFF. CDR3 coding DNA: TGTGCCAGCTCACCAGTGGGCTACTACAATGAGCAGTTCTTC.

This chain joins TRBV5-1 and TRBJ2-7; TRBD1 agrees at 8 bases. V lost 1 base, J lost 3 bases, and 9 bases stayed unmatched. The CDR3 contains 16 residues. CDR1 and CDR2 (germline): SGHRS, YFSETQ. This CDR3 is CASSLTVAGGSYEQYF. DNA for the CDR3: TGCGCCAGCAGCTTGACGGTCGCAGGGGGCAGCTACGAGCAGTACTTC.

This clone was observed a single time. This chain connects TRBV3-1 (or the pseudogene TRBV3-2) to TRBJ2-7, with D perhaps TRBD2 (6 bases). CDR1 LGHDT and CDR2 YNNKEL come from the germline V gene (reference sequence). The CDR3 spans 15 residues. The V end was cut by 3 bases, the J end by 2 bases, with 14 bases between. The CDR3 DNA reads TGTGCCAGCAGCCATGGGCGCGGGACGACCTACGAGCAGTACTTC. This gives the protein CASSHGRGTTYEQYF.

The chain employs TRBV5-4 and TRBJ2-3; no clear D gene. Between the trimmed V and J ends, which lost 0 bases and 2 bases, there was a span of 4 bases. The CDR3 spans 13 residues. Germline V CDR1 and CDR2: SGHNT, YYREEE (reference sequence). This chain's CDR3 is CASSLAYTDTQYF. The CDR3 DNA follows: TGTGCCAGCAGCTTGGCCTACACAGATACGCAGTATTTT. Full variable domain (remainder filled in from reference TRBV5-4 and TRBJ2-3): ETGVTQSPTHLIKTRGQQVTLRCSSQSGHNTVSWYQQALGQGPQFIFQYYREEENGRGNFPPRFSGLQFPNYSSELNVNALELDDSALYLCASSLAYTDTQYFGPGTRLTVL.

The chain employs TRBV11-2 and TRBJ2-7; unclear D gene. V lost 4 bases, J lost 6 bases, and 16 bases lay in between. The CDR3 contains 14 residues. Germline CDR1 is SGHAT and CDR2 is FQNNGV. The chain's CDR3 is CASSYSLTGLEQYF. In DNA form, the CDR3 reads TGTGCCAGCAGCTACTCGCTCACGGGTCTCGAGCAGTACTTC.

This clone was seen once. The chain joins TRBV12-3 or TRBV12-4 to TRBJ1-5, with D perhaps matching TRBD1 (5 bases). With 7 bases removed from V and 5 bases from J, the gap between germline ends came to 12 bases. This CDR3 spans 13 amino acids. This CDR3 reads CASNTGLYQPQHF. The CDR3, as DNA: TGTGCCAGCAATACAGGATTATATCAGCCCCAGCATTTT.

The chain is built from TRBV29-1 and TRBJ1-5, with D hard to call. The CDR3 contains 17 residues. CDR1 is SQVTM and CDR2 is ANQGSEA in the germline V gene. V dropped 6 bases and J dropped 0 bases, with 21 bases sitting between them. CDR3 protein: CSVPPDSIQDSNQPQHF. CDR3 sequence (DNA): TGCAGCGTCCCCCCGGACTCCATTCAGGATAGCAATCAGCCCCAGCATTTT. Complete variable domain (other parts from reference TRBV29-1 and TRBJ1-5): SAVISQKPSRDICQRGTSLTIQCQVDSQVTMMFWYRQQPGQSLTLIATANQGSEATYESGFVIDKFPISRPNLTFSTLTVSNMSPEDSSIYLCSVPPDSIQDSNQPQHFGDGTRLSIL.